Reported below is one T cell receptor beta chain. Antigen unknown. Donors counted as nominally healthy when sampled, yet unrecorded immune exposures were likely. V shed 5 bases and J 4 bases; nucleotides not matched to a gene: 5. CDR3 length equals 14 residues. The germline gives CDR1 SGHTA, CDR2 FQGNSA. This record comes from a study of cytomegalovirus exposure and HLA in healthy donors. Findings of the study overall: The study assumed roughly uniform donor sequencing depth for presence/absence analyses. Rates of TCR association differed by HLA locus in a later analysis, with DRB1 highest and HLA-C lowest. A prior analysis recorded that most TCR beta V segments were productive about 90% or about 30% of the time.

In the PCR, 60 Vbeta and 13 Jbeta primers were used. The data were produced by immunoSEQ multiplex PCR, yet TCRdb's version contains in-frame clones alone and is incomplete. The table includes about 100,000 clones, less than 80% detected once. The chain uses TRBV7-2 and TRBJ1-2; 9 nucleotides match TRBD1. Sequenced sample: PBMCs. The receptor was derived from a woman aged 40 to 50 in good health and CMV-seronegative. CDR3 in amino acids: CASSETGGGYGYTF. In DNA form, the CDR3 reads TGTGCCAGCAGCGAGACAGGGGGAGGCTATGGCTACACCTTC.